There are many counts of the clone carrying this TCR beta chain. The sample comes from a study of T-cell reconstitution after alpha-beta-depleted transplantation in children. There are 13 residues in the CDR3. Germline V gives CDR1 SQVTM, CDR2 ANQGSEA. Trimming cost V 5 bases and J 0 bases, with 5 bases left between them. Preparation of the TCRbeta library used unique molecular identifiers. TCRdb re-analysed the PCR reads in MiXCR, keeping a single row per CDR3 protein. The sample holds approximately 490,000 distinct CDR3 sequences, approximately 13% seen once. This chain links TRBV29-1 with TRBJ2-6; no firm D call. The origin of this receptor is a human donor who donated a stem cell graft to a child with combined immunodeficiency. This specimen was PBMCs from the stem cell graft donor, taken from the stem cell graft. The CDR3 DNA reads TGCAGCGTTCAGAGCTCTGGGGCCAACGTCCTGACTTTC. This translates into CSVQSSGANVLTF.